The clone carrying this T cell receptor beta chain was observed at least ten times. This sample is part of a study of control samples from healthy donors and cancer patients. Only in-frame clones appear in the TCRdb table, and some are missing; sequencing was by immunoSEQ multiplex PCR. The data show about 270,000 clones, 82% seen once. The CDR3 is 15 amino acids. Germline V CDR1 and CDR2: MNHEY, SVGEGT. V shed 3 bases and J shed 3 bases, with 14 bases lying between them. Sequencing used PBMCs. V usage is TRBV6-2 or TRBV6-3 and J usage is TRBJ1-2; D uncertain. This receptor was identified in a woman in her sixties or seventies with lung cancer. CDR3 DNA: TGTGCCAGCAGTTATAGTGGACTGTCGGACTATGGCTACACCTTC. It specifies CASSYSGLSDYGYTF.